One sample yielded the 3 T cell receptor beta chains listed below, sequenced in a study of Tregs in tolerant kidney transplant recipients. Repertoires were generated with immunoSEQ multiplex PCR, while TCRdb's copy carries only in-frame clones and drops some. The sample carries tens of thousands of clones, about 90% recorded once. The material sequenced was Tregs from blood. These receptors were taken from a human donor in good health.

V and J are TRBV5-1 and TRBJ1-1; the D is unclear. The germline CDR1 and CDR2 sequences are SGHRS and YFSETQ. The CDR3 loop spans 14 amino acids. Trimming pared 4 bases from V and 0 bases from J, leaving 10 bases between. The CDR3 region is CASSAYWLNTEAFF. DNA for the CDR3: TGCGCCAGCAGCGCCTACTGGTTGAACACTGAAGCTTTCTTT.

In DNA form, the CDR3 reads TGTGCCAGCAGCCCCGGGACTAGGGAACGTGAGCAGTTCTTC. It translates to CASSPGTREREQFF. This chain uses TRBV7-2 with TRBJ2-1; TRBD2 matches at 8 bases. The length of the CDR3 is 14 residues. V trimming: 5 bases; J trimming: 9 bases; junction bases outside the gene matches: 9. Germline V CDR1 and CDR2: SGHTA, FQGNSA.

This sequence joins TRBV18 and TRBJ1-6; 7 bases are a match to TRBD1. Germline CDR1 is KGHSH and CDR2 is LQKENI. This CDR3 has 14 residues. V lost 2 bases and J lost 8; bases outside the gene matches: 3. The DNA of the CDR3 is TGTGCCAGCTCACCATCCACAGGGGATTCACCCCTCCACTTT. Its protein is CASSPSTGDSPLHF. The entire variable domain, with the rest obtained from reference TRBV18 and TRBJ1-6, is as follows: NAGVMQNPRHLVRRRGQEARLRCSPMKGHSHVYWYRQLPEEGLKFMVYLQKENIIDESGMPKERFSAEFPKEGPSILRIQQVVRGDSAAYFCASSPSTGDSPLHFGNGTRLTVT.